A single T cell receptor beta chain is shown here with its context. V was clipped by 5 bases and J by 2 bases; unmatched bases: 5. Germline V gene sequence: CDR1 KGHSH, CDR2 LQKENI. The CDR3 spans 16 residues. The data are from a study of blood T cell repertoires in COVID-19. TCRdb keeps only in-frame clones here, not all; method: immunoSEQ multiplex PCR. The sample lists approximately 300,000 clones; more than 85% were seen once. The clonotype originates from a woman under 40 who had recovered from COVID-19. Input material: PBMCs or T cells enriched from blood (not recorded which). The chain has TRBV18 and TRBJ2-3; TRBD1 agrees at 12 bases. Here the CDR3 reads CASSSGQGAITDTQYF. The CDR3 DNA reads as TGTGCCAGCTCATCGGGACAGGGGGCTATCACAGATACGCAGTATTTT.